Shown below are 3 T cell receptor beta chains from a single sample sequenced in a study of cytomegalovirus exposure and HLA in healthy donors. PCR used 60 Vbeta primers and 13 Jbeta primers. Produced via immunoSEQ multiplex PCR; TCRdb's table is partial and in-frame only. The sample has about 140,000 clones, roughly 73% seen once. The sequenced sample was PBMCs. These receptor sequences come from a man aged 35 to 55 in good health and CMV-seronegative.

This rearrangement joins TRBV6-6 to TRBJ2-3, with TRBD1 identical over 7 bases. The germline CDR1 and CDR2 sequences are MNHNY and SVGAGI (reference sequence). V dropped 1 base and J dropped 1; count of bases not matched to a gene: 5. The CDR3 has 16 residues. The chain's CDR3 is CASSYFNRGGTDTQYF. The DNA for the CDR3 is TGTGCCAGCAGTTACTTCAACAGGGGCGGCACAGATACGCAGTATTTT.

The chain has TRBV5-1 and TRBJ1-1, with 10 bases fitting TRBD1. Germline V gives CDR1 SGHRS, CDR2 YFSETQ. Trimming removed 4 bases from V and 5 bases from J; junction bases left unmatched: 11. CDR3 length: 16 residues. CDR3 sequence (DNA): TGCGCCAGCAGCCGCGGGGGACAGGGGCCAGGGACTGAAGCTTTCTTT. Translation: CASSRGGQGPGTEAFF.

The chain uses TRBV28 and TRBJ1-6; perhaps TRBD1 as D (5 bases). Germline lookup yields CDR1 MDHEN and CDR2 SYDVKM. The CDR3 loop spans 16 amino acids. With 3 bases removed from V and 0 bases from J, the gap between germline ends came to 9 bases. DNA of the CDR3: TGTGCCAGCAGTTTGGGGGGGATCTCCTATAATTCACCCCTCCACTTT. Encoded protein: CASSLGGISYNSPLHF.